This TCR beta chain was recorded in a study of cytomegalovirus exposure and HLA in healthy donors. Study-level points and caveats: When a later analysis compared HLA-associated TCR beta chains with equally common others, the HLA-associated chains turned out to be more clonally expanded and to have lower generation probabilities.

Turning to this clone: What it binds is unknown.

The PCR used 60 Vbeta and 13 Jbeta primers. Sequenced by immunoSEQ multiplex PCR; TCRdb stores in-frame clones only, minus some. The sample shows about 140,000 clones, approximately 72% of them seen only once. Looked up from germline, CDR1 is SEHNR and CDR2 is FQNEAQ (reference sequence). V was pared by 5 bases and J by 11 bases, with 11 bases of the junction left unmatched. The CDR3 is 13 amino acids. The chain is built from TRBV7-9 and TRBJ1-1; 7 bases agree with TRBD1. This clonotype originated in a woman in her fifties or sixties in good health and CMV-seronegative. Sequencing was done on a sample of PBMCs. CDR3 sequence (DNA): TGTGCCAGCAGCCCCATCTCGACAGGGAGGGCTTTCTTT. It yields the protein CASSPISTGRAFF.